The T cell receptor beta chain under discussion was sequenced for a study of cytomegalovirus exposure and HLA in healthy donors. Notes on the study in general: Cytomegalovirus-associated TCR beta chains were listed, numbering some 150. In vitro data verified three CMV-associated chains as specific for CMV antigens. Some V segments could not be told apart, so they were left out, TRBV6-2 and TRBV6-3 among them.

The CDR3 loop spans 15 amino acids. Germline lookup yields CDR1 SEHNR and CDR2 FQNEAQ (reference sequence). V lost 3 bases and J lost 6; bases outside the gene matches: 6. PCR involved 60 Vbeta and 13 Jbeta primers. TCRdb's table, derived via immunoSEQ multiplex PCR, lists solely in-frame clones and lacks some. The sample lists roughly 120,000 clones, roughly a tenth seen once, with over 2.5% in the top ten. Details on this clone: Its antigen remains unknown.

This TCR derives from a man aged 25 to 45 in good health and CMV-seronegative. J is TRBJ1-2 and V is TRBV7-9; 11 bases fit TRBD1. The sequenced sample consisted of PBMCs. CDR3 DNA: TGTGCCAGCAGCTTGGGACAGGGGGTAATCGATGGCTACACCTTC. It translates to CASSLGQGVIDGYTF.